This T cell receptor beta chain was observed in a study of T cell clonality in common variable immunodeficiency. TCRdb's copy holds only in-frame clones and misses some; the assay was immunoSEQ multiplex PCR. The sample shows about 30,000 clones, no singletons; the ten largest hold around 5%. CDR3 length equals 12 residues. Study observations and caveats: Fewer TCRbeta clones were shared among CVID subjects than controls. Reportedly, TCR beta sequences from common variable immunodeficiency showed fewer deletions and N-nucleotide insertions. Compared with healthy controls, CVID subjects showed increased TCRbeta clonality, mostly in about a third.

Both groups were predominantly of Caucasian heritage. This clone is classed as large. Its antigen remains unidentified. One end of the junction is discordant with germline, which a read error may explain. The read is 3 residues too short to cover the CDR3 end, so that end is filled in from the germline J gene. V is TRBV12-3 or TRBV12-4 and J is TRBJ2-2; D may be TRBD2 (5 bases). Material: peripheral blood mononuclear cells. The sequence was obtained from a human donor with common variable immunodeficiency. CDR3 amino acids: CASRLGGGELFF. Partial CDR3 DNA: TGTGCCAGCAGATTAGGAGGCGGGGAG.